The 13 T cell receptor beta chains reported below all come from one sample, sequenced in a study of metastatic and nonmetastatic thyroid tumors. There were no patients who had received any treatment before thyroid surgery. TCRdb reprocessed the PCR reads via MiXCR. The sample consists of approximately 17,000 clones, around 23% of them appearing once. The sequenced material came from adjacent normal tissue. The receptors were sampled from a female donor with papillary thyroid cancer or a benign thyroid nodule (not recorded which). Some clones in this sample may be carry-over from other donors' samples.

This clone has just a few counts. The V call is TRBV20-1, the J call TRBJ1-5; D not resolved. The ends were cut back, 4 bases at V and 3 bases at J, with 10 bases in the middle. CDR1 is DFQATT and CDR2 is SNEGSKA in the germline V gene (reference sequence). The CDR3 sequence is 13 residues long. The CDR3 reads CSAKGPINQPQHF. The CDR3 DNA reads as TGCAGTGCTAAAGGACCGATCAATCAGCCCCAGCATTTT.

This clone was seen a single time. An end of the junction differs from the germline gene, which may be a read error. This chain links TRBV28 with TRBJ2-3, with 8 nucleotides matching TRBD2. The germline V gene has CDR1 MDHEN and CDR2 SYDVKM. The CDR3 loop spans 15 amino acids. CDR3 sequence reads: CASSIPLAGTDTQSF. The CDR3 coding sequence is TGTGCCAGCAGTATCCCTCTAGCGGGCACAGATACGCAGTCTTTT. Supplemented by reference TRBV28 and TRBJ2-3, the full variable domain reads DVKVTQSSRYLVKRTGEKVFLECVQDMDHENMFWYRQDPGLGLRLIYFSYDVKMKEKGDIPEGYSVSREKKERFSLILESASTNQTSMYLCASSIPLAGTDTQSFGPGTRLTVL.

This clone was seen only a few times. The V gene is TRBV28, the J gene TRBJ2-3; 7 bases fit TRBD1. CDR3 size: 15 residues. V lost 2 bases and J lost 4; bases outside the gene matches: 6. Germline V gene data show CDR1 as MDHEN and CDR2 as SYDVKM. For the CDR3, the DNA is TGTGCCAGCAGTTTAGCCCTGACAGGGTCAGATACGCAGTATTTT. It is translated as CASSLALTGSDTQYF.

The J gene is TRBJ1-1, the V gene TRBV5-6; D gene ambiguous. V lost 2 bases and J lost 0, with 8 bases in between. This CDR3 has 14 residues. Germline V gives CDR1 SGHDT, CDR2 YYEEEE. CDR3 in amino acids: CASSFRFLNTEAFF. The CDR3 DNA reads TGTGCCAGCAGCTTCAGGTTCCTGAACACTGAAGCTTTCTTT.

This chain links TRBV11-2 with TRBJ2-2; 12 bases map to TRBD2. Germline V lookup: CDR1 SGHAT, CDR2 FQNNGV. After removal of 2 bases from V and 6 bases from J, the junction contained 13 bases not matched to a gene. This CDR3 contains 19 residues. The CDR3 here is CASSLYPTSGSSGSGELFF. The CDR3 bases are TGTGCCAGCAGCTTATACCCGACTAGCGGGAGTTCTGGTTCCGGGGAGCTGTTTTTT.

V is TRBV20-1 and J is TRBJ2-7; 8 bases map to TRBD1. Per the germline V gene, CDR1 is DFQATT and CDR2 is SNEGSKA (reference sequence). Trimming cost V 3 bases and J 6 bases; bases outside gene matches: 7. CDR3 length: 13 amino acids. CDR3 in amino acids: CSASRQGILEQYF. The CDR3 coding sequence is TGCAGTGCTAGCCGACAGGGGATTCTCGAGCAGTACTTC.

V usage is TRBV7-2 and J usage is TRBJ1-6; 7 positions agree with TRBD1. J was trimmed by 15 bases and V by 0 bases; bases with no gene match: 5. The CDR3 sequence is 13 residues long. The germline CDR1 and CDR2 sequences are SGHTA and FQGNSA. CDR3 region: CASSLAQGGSLHF. As DNA, the CDR3 is TGTGCCAGCAGCTTAGCGCAGGGGGGTAGCCTCCACTTT.

This clone was detected many times. CDR3 coding DNA: TGTGCCAGCAGAGGGGGCGGAGGTGGAAACACCATATATTTT. Translated, it gives CASRGGGGGNTIYF. The rearrangement uses TRBV28 and TRBJ1-3; TRBD1 matches at 7 bases. CDR3 length equals 14 residues. Germline CDR1 is MDHEN and CDR2 is SYDVKM. After removal of 6 bases from V and 3 bases from J, the junction contained 5 bases not matched to a gene.

This clone was detected only a few times. CDR3 sequence reads: CASSSRDRVANEKLFF. The CDR3 bases are TGTGCCAGCAGCTCCCGGGACAGGGTCGCTAATGAAAAACTGTTTTTT. V usage is TRBV13 and J usage is TRBJ1-4; 9 nucleotides match TRBD1. With 4 bases clipped from V and 3 bases from J, the junction kept 6 bases outside the gene matches. In germline, CDR1 is PRHDT, CDR2 FYEKMQ (reference sequence). This CDR3 contains 16 residues.

Of note for this clone: The junction shows a germline mismatch at one end, possibly a read error. V gene TRBV5-1 combines with J gene TRBJ2-2; D possibly matches TRBD1 or TRBD2 (5 bases each). The CDR3 spans 14 residues. CDR1 is SGHRS and CDR2 is YFSETQ in the germline V gene. The CDR3 loop is CARSSGSNTGELFF. DNA for the CDR3: TGCGCCAGGAGCTCAGGGAGTAACACCGGGGAGCTGTTTTTT.

The V call is TRBV20-1, the J call TRBJ1-5; D gene unclear. The CDR3 extends over 15 amino acids. Trimming took 6 bases from V and 1 from J, leaving 16 bases between them. Germline CDR1 DFQATT, CDR2 SNEGSKA (reference sequence). The CDR3 loop reads CSASGGWQSNQPQHF. CDR3 bases: TGCAGTGCATCCGGAGGGTGGCAGAGCAATCAGCCCCAGCATTTT.

This rearrangement joins TRBV6-1 to TRBJ2-1; D might be TRBD1 (6 bases). This CDR3 is 15 amino acids long. Trimming left V 5 bases short and J 8 bases short, with 19 bases between. Germline-derived CDR1 and CDR2 are MNHNS and SASEGT. CDR3 nucleotides: TGTGCCAGCAGTAAAAGGGTGACAGGAGTGGATGAGCAGTTCTTC. Translation gives CASSKRVTGVDEQFF.

This clone was seen a handful of times. The chain joins TRBV12-3 or TRBV12-4 to TRBJ2-7; D is possibly TRBD1 or TRBD2 (5 bases each). This CDR3 has 13 amino acids. V lost 3 bases and J lost 12, with 18 bases in between. CDR3 protein: CASSFSVGTAGYF. CDR3 DNA sequence: TGTGCCAGCAGTTTTTCTGTAGGGACCGCGGGGTACTTC.